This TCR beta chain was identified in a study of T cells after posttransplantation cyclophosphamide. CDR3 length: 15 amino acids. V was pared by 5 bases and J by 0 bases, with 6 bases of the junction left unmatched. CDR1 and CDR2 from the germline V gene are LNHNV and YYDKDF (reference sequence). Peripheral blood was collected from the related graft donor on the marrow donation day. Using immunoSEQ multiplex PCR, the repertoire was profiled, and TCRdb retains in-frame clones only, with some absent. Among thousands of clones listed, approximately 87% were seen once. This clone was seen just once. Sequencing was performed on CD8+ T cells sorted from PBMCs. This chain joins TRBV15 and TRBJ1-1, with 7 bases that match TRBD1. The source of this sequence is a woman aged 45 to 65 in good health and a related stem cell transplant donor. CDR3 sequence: CATSPGGSMNTEAFF. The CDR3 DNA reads TGTGCCACCAGCCCAGGGGGGAGCATGAACACTGAAGCTTTCTTT. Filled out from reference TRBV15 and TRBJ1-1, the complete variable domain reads DAMVIQNPRYQVTQFGKPVTLSCSQTLNHNVMYWYQQKSSQAPKLLFHYYDKDFNNEADTPDNFQSRRPNTSFCFLDIRSPGLGDTAMYLCATSPGGSMNTEAFFGQGTRLTVV.